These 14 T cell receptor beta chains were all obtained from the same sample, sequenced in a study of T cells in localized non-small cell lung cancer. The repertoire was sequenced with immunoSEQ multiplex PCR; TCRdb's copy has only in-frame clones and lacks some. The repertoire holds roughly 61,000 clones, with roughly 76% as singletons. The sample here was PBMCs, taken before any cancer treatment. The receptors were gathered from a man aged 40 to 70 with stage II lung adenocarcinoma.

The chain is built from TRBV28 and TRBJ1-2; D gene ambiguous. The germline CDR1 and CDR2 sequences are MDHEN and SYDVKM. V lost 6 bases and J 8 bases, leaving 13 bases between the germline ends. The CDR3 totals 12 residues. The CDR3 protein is CASRRRPSGYTF. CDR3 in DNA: TGTGCCAGCAGAAGGAGGCCATCGGGCTACACCTTC.

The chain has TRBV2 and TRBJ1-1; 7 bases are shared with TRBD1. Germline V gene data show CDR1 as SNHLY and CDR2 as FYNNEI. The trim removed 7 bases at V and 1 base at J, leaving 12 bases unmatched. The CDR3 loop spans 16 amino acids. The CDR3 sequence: CASIRFTGAPNTEAFF. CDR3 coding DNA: TGTGCCAGCATTCGATTTACAGGGGCCCCGAACACTGAAGCTTTCTTT. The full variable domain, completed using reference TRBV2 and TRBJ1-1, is EPEVTQTPSHQVTQMGQEVILRCVPISNHLYFYWYRQILGQKVEFLVSFYNNEISEKSEIFDDQFSVERPDGSNFTLKIRSTKLEDSAMYFCASIRFTGAPNTEAFFGQGTRLTVV.

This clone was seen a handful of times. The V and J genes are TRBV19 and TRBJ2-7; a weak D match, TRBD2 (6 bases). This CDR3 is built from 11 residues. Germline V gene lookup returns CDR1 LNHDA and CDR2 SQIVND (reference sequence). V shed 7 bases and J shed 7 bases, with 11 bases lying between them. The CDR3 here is CASKGLWEQYF. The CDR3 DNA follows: TGTGCCAGTAAGGGACTGTGGGAGCAGTACTTC.

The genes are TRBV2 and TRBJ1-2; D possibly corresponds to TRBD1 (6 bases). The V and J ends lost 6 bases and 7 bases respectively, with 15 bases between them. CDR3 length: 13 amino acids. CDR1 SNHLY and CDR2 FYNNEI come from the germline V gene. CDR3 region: CASRDGLRGGYTF. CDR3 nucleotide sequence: TGTGCCAGCAGGGACGGCCTCAGGGGTGGCTACACCTTC.

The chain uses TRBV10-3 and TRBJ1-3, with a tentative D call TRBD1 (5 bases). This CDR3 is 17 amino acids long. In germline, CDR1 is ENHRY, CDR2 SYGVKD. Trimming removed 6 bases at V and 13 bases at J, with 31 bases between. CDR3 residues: CAISRDENYLWKQNIYF. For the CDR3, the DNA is TGTGCCATCAGCAGGGATGAAAACTATCTCTGGAAACAAAATATATATTTT.

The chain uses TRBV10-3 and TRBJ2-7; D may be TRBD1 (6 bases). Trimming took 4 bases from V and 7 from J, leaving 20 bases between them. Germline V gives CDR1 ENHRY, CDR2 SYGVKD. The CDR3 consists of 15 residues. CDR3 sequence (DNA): TGTGCCATCAGTGCGAGTGGGGGCCTTCTAGGGGAGCAGTACTTC. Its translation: CAISASGGLLGEQYF.

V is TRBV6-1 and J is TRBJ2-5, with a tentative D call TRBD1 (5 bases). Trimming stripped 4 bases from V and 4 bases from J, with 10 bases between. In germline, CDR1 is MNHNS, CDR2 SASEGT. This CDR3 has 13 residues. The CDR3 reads CASSAQGGETQYF. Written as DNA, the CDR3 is TGTGCCAGCAGTGCGCAGGGTGGAGAGACCCAGTACTTC.

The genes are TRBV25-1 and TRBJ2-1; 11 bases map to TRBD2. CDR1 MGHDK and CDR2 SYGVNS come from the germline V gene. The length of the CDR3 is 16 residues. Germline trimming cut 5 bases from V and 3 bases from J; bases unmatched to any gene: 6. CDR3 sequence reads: CASSPTTSGSYNEQFF. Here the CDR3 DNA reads TGTGCCAGCAGTCCAACCACTAGCGGGAGCTACAATGAGCAGTTCTTC.

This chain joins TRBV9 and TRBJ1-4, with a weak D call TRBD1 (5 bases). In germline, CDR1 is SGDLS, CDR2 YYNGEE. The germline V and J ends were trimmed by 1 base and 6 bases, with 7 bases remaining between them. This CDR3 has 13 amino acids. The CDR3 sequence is CASSVQGDEKLFF. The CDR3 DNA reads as TGTGCCAGCAGCGTACAGGGAGATGAAAAACTGTTTTTT.

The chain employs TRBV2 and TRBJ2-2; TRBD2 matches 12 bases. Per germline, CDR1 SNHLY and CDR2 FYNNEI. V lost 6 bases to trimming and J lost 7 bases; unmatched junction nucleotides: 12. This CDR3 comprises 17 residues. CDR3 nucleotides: TGTGCCAGCAGCGCCCGCCCCCTAGCGGGAGGGGTCGGGGAGCTGTTTTTT. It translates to CASSARPLAGGVGELFF.

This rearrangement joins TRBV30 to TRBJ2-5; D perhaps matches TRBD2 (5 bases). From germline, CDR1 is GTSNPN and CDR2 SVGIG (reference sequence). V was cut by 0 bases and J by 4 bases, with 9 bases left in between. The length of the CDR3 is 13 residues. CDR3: CAWSVGRLETQYF. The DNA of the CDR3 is TGTGCCTGGAGTGTGGGGAGACTAGAGACCCAGTACTTC.

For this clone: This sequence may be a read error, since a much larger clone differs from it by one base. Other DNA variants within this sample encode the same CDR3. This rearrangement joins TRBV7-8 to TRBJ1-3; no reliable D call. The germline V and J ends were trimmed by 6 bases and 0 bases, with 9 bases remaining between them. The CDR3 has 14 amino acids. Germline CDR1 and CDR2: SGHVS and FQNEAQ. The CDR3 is CASRPQASGNTIYF. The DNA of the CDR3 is TGTGCCAGCAGACCTCAGGCCTCTGGAAACACCATATATTTT.

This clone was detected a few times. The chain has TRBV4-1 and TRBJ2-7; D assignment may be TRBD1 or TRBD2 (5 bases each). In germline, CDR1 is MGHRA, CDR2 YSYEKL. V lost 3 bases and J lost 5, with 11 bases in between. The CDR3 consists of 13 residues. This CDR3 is CASSHRDRNEQYF. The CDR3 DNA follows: TGCGCCAGCAGCCACCGGGACCGCAACGAGCAGTACTTC.

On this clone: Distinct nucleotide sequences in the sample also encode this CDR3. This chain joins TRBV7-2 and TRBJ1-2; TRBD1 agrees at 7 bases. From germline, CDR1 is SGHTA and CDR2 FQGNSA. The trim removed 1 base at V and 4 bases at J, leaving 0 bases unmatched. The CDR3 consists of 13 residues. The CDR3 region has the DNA TGTGCCAGCAGCTTAGGACAGGGCTATGGCTACACCTTC. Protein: CASSLGQGYGYTF.